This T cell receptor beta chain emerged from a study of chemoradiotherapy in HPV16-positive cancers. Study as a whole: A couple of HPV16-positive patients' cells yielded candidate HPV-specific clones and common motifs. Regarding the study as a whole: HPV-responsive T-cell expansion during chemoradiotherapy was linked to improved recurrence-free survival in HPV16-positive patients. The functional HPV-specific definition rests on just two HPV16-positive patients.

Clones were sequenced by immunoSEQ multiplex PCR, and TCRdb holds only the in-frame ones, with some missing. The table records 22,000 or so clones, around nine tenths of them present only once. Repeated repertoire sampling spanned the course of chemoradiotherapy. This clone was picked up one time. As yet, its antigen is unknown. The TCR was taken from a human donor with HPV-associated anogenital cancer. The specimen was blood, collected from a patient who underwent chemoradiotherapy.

The CDR3 nucleotides read TGTGCCAGCAGCTTAGCCGGAGAAGACGTAGAGACCCAGTACTTC. This codes for CASSLAGEDVETQYF. The genes are TRBV11-2 and TRBJ2-5; D remains ambiguous. The CDR3 has 15 amino acids. The V and J ends lost 1 base and 4 bases respectively, with 13 bases between them. The germline V gene encodes CDR1 SGHAT and CDR2 FQNNGV.